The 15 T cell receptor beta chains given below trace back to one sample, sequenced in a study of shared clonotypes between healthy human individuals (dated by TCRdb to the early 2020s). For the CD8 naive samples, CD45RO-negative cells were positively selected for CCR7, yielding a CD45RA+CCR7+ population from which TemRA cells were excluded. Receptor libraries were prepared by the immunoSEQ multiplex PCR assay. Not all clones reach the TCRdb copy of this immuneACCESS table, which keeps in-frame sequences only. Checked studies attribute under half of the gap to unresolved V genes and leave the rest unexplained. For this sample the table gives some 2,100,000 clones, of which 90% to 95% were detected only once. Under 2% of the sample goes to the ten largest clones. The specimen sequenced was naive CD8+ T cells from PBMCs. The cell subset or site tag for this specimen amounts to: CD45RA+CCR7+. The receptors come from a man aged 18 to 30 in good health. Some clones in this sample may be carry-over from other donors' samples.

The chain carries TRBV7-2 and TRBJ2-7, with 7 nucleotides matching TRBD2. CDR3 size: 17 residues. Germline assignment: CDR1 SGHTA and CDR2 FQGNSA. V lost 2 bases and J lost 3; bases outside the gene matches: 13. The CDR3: CASSLNPSAGLVYEQYF. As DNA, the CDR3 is TGTGCCAGCAGCTTAAATCCCTCCGCCGGACTAGTCTACGAGCAGTACTTC.

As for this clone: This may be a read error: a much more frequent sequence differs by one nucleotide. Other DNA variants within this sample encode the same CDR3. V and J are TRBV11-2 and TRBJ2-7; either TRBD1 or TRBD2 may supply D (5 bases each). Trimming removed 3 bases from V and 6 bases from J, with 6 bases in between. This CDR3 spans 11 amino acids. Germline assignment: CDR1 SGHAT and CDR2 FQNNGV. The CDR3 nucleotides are TGTGCCAGCAGCTTTGGGGGCGAGCAGTACTTC. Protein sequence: CASSFGGEQYF. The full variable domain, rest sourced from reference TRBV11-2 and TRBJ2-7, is EAGVAQSPRYKIIEKRQSVAFWCNPISGHATLYWYQQILGQGPKLLIQFQNNGVVDDSQLPKDRFSAERLKGVDSTLKIQPAKLEDSAVYLCASSFGGEQYFGPGTRLTVT.

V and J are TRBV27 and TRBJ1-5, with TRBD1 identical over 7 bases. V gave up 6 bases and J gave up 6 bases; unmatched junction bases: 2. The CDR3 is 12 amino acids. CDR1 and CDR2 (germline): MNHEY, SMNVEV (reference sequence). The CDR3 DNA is TGTGCCAGCAGCCAGGGGGGTCAGCCCCAGCATTTT. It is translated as CASSQGGQPQHF.

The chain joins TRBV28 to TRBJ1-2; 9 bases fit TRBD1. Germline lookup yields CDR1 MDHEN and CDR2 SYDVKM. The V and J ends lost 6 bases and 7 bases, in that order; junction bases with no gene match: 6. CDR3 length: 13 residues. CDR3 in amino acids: CASRPQGARGYTF. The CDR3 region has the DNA TGTGCCAGCAGGCCACAGGGGGCACGTGGCTACACCTTC.

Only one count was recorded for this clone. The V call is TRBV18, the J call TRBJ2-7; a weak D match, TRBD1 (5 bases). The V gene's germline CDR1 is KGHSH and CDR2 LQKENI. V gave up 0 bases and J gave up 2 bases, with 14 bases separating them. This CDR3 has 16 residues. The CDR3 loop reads CASSPPSGIDTYEQYF. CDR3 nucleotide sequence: TGTGCCAGCTCACCACCATCAGGGATCGATACCTACGAGCAGTACTTC.

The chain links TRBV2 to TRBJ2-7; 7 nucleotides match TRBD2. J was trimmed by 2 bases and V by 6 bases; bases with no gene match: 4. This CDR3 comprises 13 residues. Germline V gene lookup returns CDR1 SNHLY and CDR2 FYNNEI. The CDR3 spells CASRERGTYEQYF. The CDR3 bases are TGTGCCAGCAGGGAGCGGGGAACCTACGAGCAGTACTTC.

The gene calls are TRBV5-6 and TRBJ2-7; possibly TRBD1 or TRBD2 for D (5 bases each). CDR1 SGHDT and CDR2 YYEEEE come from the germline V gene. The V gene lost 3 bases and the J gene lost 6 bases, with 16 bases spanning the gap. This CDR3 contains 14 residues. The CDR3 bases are TGTGCCAGCAGCTGGGACCCTGAAGGCCTCGAGCAGTACTTC. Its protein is CASSWDPEGLEQYF.

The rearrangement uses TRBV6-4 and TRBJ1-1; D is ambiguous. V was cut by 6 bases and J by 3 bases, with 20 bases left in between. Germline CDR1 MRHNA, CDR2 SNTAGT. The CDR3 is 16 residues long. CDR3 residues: CASRVSEALPYTEAFF. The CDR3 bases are TGTGCCAGCAGGGTTTCGGAGGCCCTTCCGTACACTGAAGCTTTCTTT.

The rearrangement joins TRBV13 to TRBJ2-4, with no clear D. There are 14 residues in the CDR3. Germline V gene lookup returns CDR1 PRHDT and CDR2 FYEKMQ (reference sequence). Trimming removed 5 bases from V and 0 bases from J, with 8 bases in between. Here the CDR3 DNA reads TGTGCCAGCAGCCCCCCCTTAGCCAAAAACATTCAGTACTTC. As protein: CASSPPLAKNIQYF.

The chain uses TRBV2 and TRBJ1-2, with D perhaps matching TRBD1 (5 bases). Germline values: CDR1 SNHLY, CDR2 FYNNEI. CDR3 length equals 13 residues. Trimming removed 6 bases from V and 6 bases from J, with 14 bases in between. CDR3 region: CASRAQGEHGYTF. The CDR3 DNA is TGTGCCAGCAGGGCGCAGGGTGAACATGGCTACACCTTC.

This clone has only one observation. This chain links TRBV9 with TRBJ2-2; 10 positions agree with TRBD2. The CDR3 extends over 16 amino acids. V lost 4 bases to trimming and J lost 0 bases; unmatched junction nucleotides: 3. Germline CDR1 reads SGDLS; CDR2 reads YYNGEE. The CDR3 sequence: CASSPTSGANTGELFF. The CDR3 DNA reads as TGTGCCAGCAGCCCAACTAGCGGGGCGAACACCGGGGAGCTGTTTTTT.

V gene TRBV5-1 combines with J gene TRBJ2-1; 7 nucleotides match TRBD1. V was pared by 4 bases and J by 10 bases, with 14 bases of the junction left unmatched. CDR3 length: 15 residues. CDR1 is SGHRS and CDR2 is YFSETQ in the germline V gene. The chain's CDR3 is CASSHWDLLGQEQFF. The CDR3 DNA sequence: TGCGCCAGCAGCCATTGGGACCTCTTGGGACAGGAGCAGTTCTTC.

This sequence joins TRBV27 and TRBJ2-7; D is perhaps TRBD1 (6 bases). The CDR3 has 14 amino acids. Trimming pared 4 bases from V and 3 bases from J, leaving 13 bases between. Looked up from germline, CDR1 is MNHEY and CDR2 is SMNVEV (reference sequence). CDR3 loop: CASSSGTHYYEQYF. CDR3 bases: TGTGCCAGCAGTTCCGGGACACACTACTACGAGCAGTACTTC.

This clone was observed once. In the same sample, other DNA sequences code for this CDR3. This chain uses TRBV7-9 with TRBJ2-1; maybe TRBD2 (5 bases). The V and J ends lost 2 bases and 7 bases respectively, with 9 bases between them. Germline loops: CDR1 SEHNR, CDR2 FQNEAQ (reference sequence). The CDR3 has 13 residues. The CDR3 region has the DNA TGTGCCAGCAGCTTATACCTAGCAAATGAGCAGTTCTTC. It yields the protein CASSLYLANEQFF.

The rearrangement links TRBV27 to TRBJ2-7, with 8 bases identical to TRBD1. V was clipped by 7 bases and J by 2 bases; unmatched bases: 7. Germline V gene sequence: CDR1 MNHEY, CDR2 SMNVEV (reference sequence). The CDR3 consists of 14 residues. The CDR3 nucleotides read TGTGCCAGCAACATCAGGGGGCCAGCCTACGAGCAGTACTTC. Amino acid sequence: CASNIRGPAYEQYF.